This section outlines one T cell receptor beta chain sequence together with its context. V lost 1 base, J lost 4 bases, and 10 bases lay in between. The V gene's germline CDR1 is SGHRS and CDR2 YFSETQ. CDR3 size: 14 residues. Sequencing was performed with immunoSEQ multiplex PCR; in TCRdb, only in-frame clones are kept and a portion is missing. The profile shows some 40,000 clones, over 75% of them singletons. This record belongs to a study of blood T cell repertoires in COVID-19. On the study more broadly: In each case, the material was cDNA or gDNA derived from T cells, B-cell-depleted T cells, or PBMCs.

The TCR comes from a human donor in a cohort sampled during active COVID-19. The sample comprised peripheral blood. The chain recombines TRBV5-1 with TRBJ2-3, with a weak D call TRBD1 (6 bases). The CDR3 loop reads CASSLSGAADTQYF. The CDR3 coding sequence is TGCGCCAGCAGCTTGTCAGGGGCGGCAGATACGCAGTATTTT.